The present T cell receptor beta chain was sequenced within a study of cytomegalovirus exposure and HLA in healthy donors. Findings and caveats of the study: CMV antigen specificity of a few CMV-associated chains was confirmed in vitro. The listing of fewer than 200 TCR beta chains classed them as cytomegalovirus-associated. Subsequent analysis showed first-cohort TCR clusters tending to co-occur in roughly 130 validation repertoires. Many donors shared some public TCRs, even though most TCR sequences were rare.

Turning to this clone: Its matching antigen is unknown.

Only in-frame clones appear in the TCRdb table, and some are missing; sequencing was by immunoSEQ multiplex PCR. The sample lists 150,000 to 200,000 clones, about 85% occurring once. Trimming cost V 3 bases and J 6 bases; bases outside gene matches: 4. The CDR3 is made up of 13 amino acids. Germline CDR1 SGHNT, CDR2 YYREEE (reference sequence). V is TRBV5-4 and J is TRBJ1-2; 8 nucleotides line up with TRBD1. This clonotype was obtained from a man aged 25 to 40 in good health and CMV-seropositive. Sequencing was done on a sample of PBMCs. The CDR3 sequence is CASSSWTGNGYTF. The CDR3 DNA reads TGTGCCAGCAGCTCGTGGACAGGGAATGGCTACACCTTC.